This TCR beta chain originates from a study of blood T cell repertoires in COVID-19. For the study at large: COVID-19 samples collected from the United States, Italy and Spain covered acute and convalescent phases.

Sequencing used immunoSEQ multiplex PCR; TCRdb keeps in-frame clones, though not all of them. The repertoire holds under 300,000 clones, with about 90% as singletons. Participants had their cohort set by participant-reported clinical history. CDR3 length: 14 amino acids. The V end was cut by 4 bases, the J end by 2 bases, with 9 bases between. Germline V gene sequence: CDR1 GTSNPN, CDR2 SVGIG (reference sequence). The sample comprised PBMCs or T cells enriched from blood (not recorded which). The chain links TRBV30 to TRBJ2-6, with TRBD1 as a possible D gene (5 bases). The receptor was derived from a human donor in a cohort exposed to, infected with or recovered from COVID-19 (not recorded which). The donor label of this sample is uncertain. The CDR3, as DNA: TGTGCCTGGAATGAAGGGGCTGGGGCCAACGTCCTGACTTTC. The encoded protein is CAWNEGAGANVLTF. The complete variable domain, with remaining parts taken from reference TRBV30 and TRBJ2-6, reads SQTIHQWPATLVQPVGSPLSLECTVEGTSNPNLYWYRQAAGRGLQLLFYSVGIGQISSEVPQNLSASRPQDRQFILSSKKLLLSDSGFYLCAWNEGAGANVLTFGAGSRLTVL.